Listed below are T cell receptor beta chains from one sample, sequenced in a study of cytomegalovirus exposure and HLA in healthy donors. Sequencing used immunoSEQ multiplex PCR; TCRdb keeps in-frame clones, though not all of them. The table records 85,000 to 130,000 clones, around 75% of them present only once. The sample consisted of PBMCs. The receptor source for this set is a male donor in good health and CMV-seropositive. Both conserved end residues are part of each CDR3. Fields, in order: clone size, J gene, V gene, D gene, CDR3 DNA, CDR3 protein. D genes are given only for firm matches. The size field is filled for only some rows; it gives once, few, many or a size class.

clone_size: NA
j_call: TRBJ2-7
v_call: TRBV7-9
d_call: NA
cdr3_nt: TGTGCCAGCTCCTCATTCTCGGGTTCCTACGAGCAGTACTTC
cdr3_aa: CASSSFSGSYEQYF

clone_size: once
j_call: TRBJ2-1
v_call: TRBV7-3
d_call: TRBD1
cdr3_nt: TGTGCCAGCAGCTCACAGGGGGGAACCTACAATGAGCAGTTCTTC
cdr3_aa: CASSSQGGTYNEQFF

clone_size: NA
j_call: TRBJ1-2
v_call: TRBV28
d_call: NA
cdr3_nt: TGTGCCAGCAGGTTGACCCCAGGGGCGCGTACCTACACCTTC
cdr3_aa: CASRLTPGARTYTF

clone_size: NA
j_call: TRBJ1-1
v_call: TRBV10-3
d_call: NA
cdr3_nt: TGTGCCATCAGTGAGCCGACAGGGAACACTGAAGCTTTCTTT
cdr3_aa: CAISEPTGNTEAFF

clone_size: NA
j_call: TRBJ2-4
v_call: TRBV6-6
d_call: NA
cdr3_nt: TGTGCCAGCAGTTACTCGACAGGTCTCGCCAAAAACATTCAGTACTTC
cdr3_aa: CASSYSTGLAKNIQYF

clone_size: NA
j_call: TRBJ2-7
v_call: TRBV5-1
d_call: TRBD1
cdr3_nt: TGCGCCAGCAGCTTAGAACCCGGGACAGGGGGCTTCACCTACGAGCAGTACTTC
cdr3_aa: CASSLEPGTGGFTYEQYF

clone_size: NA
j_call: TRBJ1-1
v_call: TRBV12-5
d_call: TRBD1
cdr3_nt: TGTGCTAGTGGTTTCGTCCCGGGACAGGGGGCGGAGGATGAAGCTTTCTTT
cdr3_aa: CASGFVPGQGAEDEAFF

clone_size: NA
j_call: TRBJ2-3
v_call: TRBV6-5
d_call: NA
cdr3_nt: TGTGCCAGCAGCGTAGTATCTAGGCCAGATACGCAGTATTTT
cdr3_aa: CASSVVSRPDTQYF

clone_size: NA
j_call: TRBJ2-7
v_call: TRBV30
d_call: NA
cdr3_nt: TGTGCCTGGAGTCGGGTGGACGAGCAGTACTTC
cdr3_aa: CAWSRVDEQYF

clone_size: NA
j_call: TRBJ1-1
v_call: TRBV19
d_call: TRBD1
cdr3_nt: TGTGCCAGTATTTGGCAGGGGGCGGGGAACACTGAAGCTTTCTTT
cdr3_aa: CASIWQGAGNTEAFF

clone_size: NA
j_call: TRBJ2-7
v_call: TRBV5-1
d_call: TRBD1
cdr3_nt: TGCGCCAGCAGCTTGGCGGACAGGGCCGAGCAGTACTTC
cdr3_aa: CASSLADRAEQYF

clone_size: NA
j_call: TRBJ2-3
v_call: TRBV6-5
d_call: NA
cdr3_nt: TGTGCCAGCAGGGGTACACGGGACTTCACAGATACGCAGTATTTT
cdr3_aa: CASRGTRDFTDTQYF

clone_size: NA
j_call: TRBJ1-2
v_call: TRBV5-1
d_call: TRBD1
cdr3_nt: TGCGCCAGCAGCTTGGAGGACCGCAGGGGGAACTATGGCTACACCTTC
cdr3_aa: CASSLEDRRGNYGYTF

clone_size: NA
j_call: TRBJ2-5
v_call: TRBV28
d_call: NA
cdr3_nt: TGTGCCAGCAGTTTATATATTCAAGAGACCCAGTACTTC
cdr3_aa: CASSLYIQETQYF

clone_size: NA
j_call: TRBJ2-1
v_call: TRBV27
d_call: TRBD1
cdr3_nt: TGTGCCAGCAGTTTTTTGTTTCGGGACAGGTGGGACAATGAGCAGTTCTTC
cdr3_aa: CASSFLFRDRWDNEQFF

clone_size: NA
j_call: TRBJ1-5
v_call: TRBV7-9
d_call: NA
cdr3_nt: TGTGCCAGCAGCTTATCTCCGGGCAATCAGCCCCAGCATTTT
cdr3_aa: CASSLSPGNQPQHF